The rows below give T cell receptor beta chains drawn from one sample of a study of metastatic and nonmetastatic thyroid tumors. TCRdb re-called the PCR reads through MiXCR. The table shows roughly 58,000 clones, with roughly 4.1% occurring only once. The sequencing input was blood. Receptors originate from a female donor with papillary thyroid cancer or a benign thyroid nodule (not recorded which). Some clones in this sample may be carry-over from other donors' samples. Both conserved end residues are part of each CDR3. D genes are given only for firm matches. A clone size is listed for some rows: how often the clone was seen (once, few, many), or a class if it is expanded.

cdr3_aa	cdr3_nt	cdr3_length	d_call	v_call	j_call	clone_size
CASRRGWLATPDTQYF	TGCGCCAGCAGAAGGGGTTGGCTAGCGACCCCGGATACGCAGTATTTT	16	NA	TRBV4-1	TRBJ2-3	many
CASSEGGTGELFF	TGTGCCAGCAGTGAAGGTGGGACCGGGGAGCTGTTTTTT	13	NA	TRBV2	TRBJ2-2	few
CASKGQGSANEKLFF	TGCGCCAGCAAAGGGCAGGGTAGTGCTAATGAAAAACTGTTTTTT	15	NA	TRBV4-1	TRBJ1-4	many
CASGDAGGSQAFF	TGTGCCAGCGGGGACGCAGGGGGCTCTCAAGCTTTCTTT	13	TRBD1	TRBV9	TRBJ1-1	many
CATLTGRSYGYTF	TGTGCCACCCTCACCGGCAGATCCTATGGCTACACCTTC	13	NA	TRBV27	TRBJ1-2	few
CASSYRGPRLAEAFF	TGTGCCAGCAGTTACCGGGGACCCCGTTTGGCTGAAGCTTTCTTT	15	NA	TRBV6-5	TRBJ1-1	many
CASSYLAGGTSYNEQFF	TGTGCCAGCAGTTATCTAGCGGGAGGAACCTCATACAATGAGCAGTTCTTC	17	TRBD2	TRBV6-2/TRBV6-3	TRBJ2-1	many
CSASPNYNYGYTF	TGCAGTGCTAGCCCCAACTATAACTATGGCTACACCTTC	13	NA	TRBV20-1	TRBJ1-2	many
CASSPPTGSNTEAFF	TGTGCCAGCAGCCCCCCGACAGGATCGAACACTGAAGCTTTCTTT	15	NA	TRBV7-9	TRBJ1-1	many
CASSRSQGNGNTEAFF	TGTGCCAGCAGCCGGTCACAGGGGAACGGGAACACTGAAGCTTTCTTT	16	TRBD1	TRBV3-1	TRBJ1-1	NA
CASSTTTGTTFHEQFF	TGTGCCAGCAGTACTACAACAGGAACGACTTTCCATGAGCAGTTCTTC	16	NA	TRBV6-1	TRBJ2-1	many
CASSQDPRGARELFF	TGTGCCAGCAGCCAAGACCCCCGGGGGGCCCGGGAGCTGTTTTTT	15	NA	TRBV4-2	TRBJ2-2	many
CSAREGANTEAFF	TGCAGTGCTAGAGAAGGGGCAAACACTGAAGCTTTCTTT	13	NA	TRBV20-1	TRBJ1-1	many
CASSLLAGGLNGEQFF	TGTGCCAGCAGCTTACTAGCGGGAGGGCTTAATGGCGAGCAGTTCTTC	16	TRBD2	TRBV6-2/TRBV6-3	TRBJ2-1	few
CATMGLNTGELFF	TGTGCCACCATGGGTCTGAACACCGGGGAGCTGTTTTTT	13	NA	TRBV24-1	TRBJ2-2	many
CASSDSDTGELFF	TGTGCCAGCAGTGACTCAGACACCGGGGAGCTGTTTTTT	13	NA	TRBV6-4	TRBJ2-2	few
CASSSGQGLEYGYTF	TGTGCCAGCAGCTCGGGACAGGGGCTCGAGTATGGCTACACCTTC	15	TRBD1	TRBV7-9	TRBJ1-2	NA
CASSPGGGGKDTQYF	TGCGCCAGCAGCCCCGGGGGAGGGGGCAAGGATACGCAGTATTTT	15	NA	TRBV5-1	TRBJ2-3	many
CSARAGLGMNTEAFF	TGCAGTGCTAGAGCCGGGTTAGGAATGAACACTGAAGCTTTCTTT	15	NA	TRBV20-1	TRBJ1-1	NA
CASSVGLAGGGDEQFF	TGTGCCAGCAGCGTAGGCCTAGCGGGAGGGGGGGATGAGCAGTTCTTC	16	TRBD2	TRBV9	TRBJ2-1	many
CASSLTGSYGYTF	TGTGCCAGCAGTTTAACAGGGAGTTATGGCTACACCTTC	13	NA	TRBV27	TRBJ1-2	few
CASRKQGTGANVLTF	TGTGCCAGCAGAAAACAGGGTACTGGGGCCAACGTCCTGACTTTC	15	NA	TRBV6-1	TRBJ2-6	many
CASSLFGTRENEQFF	TGTGCCAGCAGTTTATTCGGGACTAGGGAAAATGAGCAGTTCTTC	15	TRBD2	TRBV27	TRBJ2-1	NA
CASSWGADFQETQYF	TGTGCCAGCAGCTGGGGGGCGGATTTCCAAGAGACCCAGTACTTC	15	NA	TRBV7-2	TRBJ2-5	many
CASSGRYINYGYTF	TGTGCCAGCAGTGGCCGGTACATCAACTATGGCTACACCTTC	14	NA	TRBV6-2/TRBV6-3	TRBJ1-2	NA
CASSPQGPAGDTQYF	TGTGCCAGCAGCCCACAGGGGCCTGCGGGAGATACGCAGTATTTT	15	TRBD1	TRBV11-3	TRBJ2-3	many
CASSQVGGRATEQYF	TGTGCCAGCAGCCAAGTGGGAGGGAGGGCCACCGAGCAGTACTTC	15	TRBD2	TRBV4-2	TRBJ2-7	many
CSARETGVGTQYF	TGCAGTGCTAGGGAGACAGGGGTAGGGACCCAGTACTTC	13	TRBD1	TRBV20-1	TRBJ2-5	many
CASSYRERGDGYTF	TGTGCCAGCAGTTACAGGGAACGTGGGGATGGCTACACCTTC	14	NA	TRBV6-5	TRBJ1-2	NA
CSARDVKGYEQYF	TGCAGTGCTAGAGATGTAAAGGGCTACGAGCAGTACTTC	13	NA	TRBV20-1	TRBJ2-7	many
CASSEETLNTGELFF	TGTGCCAGCAGTGAGGAAACCCTGAACACCGGGGAGCTGTTTTTT	15	NA	TRBV2	TRBJ2-2	many
CASSGLAGETQYF	TGTGCCAGCAGCGGACTAGCGGGAGAGACCCAGTACTTC	13	TRBD2	TRBV7-9	TRBJ2-5	many
CASSSPRSGDEQFF	TGTGCCAGCAGTTCCCCTCGGAGCGGTGATGAGCAGTTCTTC	14	NA	TRBV6-5	TRBJ2-1	few
CASSLYLDMYSYEQYF	TGTGCCAGCAGTCTATACCTGGACATGTACTCCTACGAGCAGTACTTC	16	NA	TRBV28	TRBJ2-7	NA
CASSLQTQETQYF	TGCGCCAGCAGCCTCCAGACCCAAGAGACCCAGTACTTC	13	NA	TRBV5-1	TRBJ2-5	many
CASSQDLSRGSAGSPLHF	TGTGCCAGCAGCCAAGATCTTTCGAGGGGGTCAGCGGGTTCACCCCTCCACTTT	18	NA	TRBV3-1	TRBJ1-6	many
CASSPFSSYNEQFF	TGTGCCAGCAGCCCCTTTAGCTCCTACAATGAGCAGTTCTTC	14	NA	TRBV2	TRBJ2-1	many
CAVTPGQGIGYGYTF	TGTGCCGTAACACCGGGACAGGGGATCGGCTATGGCTACACCTTC	15	TRBD1	TRBV10-3	TRBJ1-2	many
CASSPGTGGSYTF	TGTGCCAGCTCTCCCGGGACAGGGGGTAGCTACACCTTC	13	TRBD1	TRBV18	TRBJ1-2	many
CASSLEGAGTGARQETQYF	TGTGCCAGCAGCTTAGAGGGAGCGGGGACAGGGGCCCGTCAAGAGACCCAGTACTTC	19	TRBD1	TRBV11-3	TRBJ2-5	many
CASTDSGRSAEAFF	TGTGCCAGCACTGATTCGGGACGGTCGGCTGAAGCTTTCTTT	14	NA	TRBV2	TRBJ1-1	NA
CSARAGDVSGGEQFF	TGCAGTGCTAGAGCGGGGGACGTTAGCGGAGGTGAGCAGTTCTTC	15	NA	TRBV20-1	TRBJ2-1	many
CASSRPRMWEETGELFF	TGTGCCAGTAGCCGGCCCAGGATGTGGGAAGAAACCGGGGAGCTGTTTTTT	17	NA	TRBV19	TRBJ2-2	many
CASSQHPGNTEAFF	TGTGCCAGCTCACAACACCCGGGGAACACTGAAGCTTTCTTT	14	NA	TRBV18	TRBJ1-1	NA
CASSETTSSYNEQFF	TGTGCCAGCAGTGAGACGACTAGCTCCTACAATGAGCAGTTCTTC	15	NA	TRBV28	TRBJ2-1	NA
CASSFGTGTDTQYF	TGTGCCAGCAGCTTTGGGACAGGCACAGATACGCAGTATTTT	14	TRBD1	TRBV7-3	TRBJ2-3	many
CASSLRVPNLGVYEQYF	TGTGCCAGCAGCTTACGCGTACCTAACCTTGGGGTCTACGAGCAGTACTTC	17	NA	TRBV7-2	TRBJ2-7	NA
CASSPTSGRVFDTQYF	TGTGCCAGCAGTCCAACTAGCGGGAGGGTTTTCGATACGCAGTATTTT	16	TRBD2	TRBV28	TRBJ2-3	NA
CASIELRTSGSPHEQYF	TGTGCCAGCATCGAACTACGGACTAGCGGGAGTCCGCACGAGCAGTACTTC	17	TRBD2	TRBV6-2/TRBV6-3	TRBJ2-7	many
CASSVPDRGEQFF	TGTGCCAGCAGCGTGCCCGACAGGGGTGAGCAGTTCTTC	13	TRBD1	TRBV9	TRBJ2-1	many
CASSVGTGIQETQYF	TGTGCCAGCAGCGTAGGGACAGGCATTCAAGAGACCCAGTACTTC	15	TRBD1	TRBV9	TRBJ2-5	many
CASVARVTLWADTQYF	TGCGCCAGCGTTGCGAGGGTCACCCTGTGGGCAGATACGCAGTATTTT	16	NA	TRBV5-1	TRBJ2-3	NA
CASSISGGGYGYTF	TGTGCCAGTAGTATCTCAGGGGGCGGCTATGGCTACACCTTC	14	TRBD1	TRBV19	TRBJ1-2	NA
CASSVETSYKETQYF	TGTGCCAGCAGTGTCGAAACCTCTTATAAAGAGACCCAGTACTTC	15	NA	TRBV11-3	TRBJ2-5	many
CASSVDTNTEAFF	TGTGCCAGCAGTGTCGACACCAACACTGAAGCTTTCTTT	13	NA	TRBV2	TRBJ1-1	many
CASSLWETNSGDTIYF	TGTGCCAGCAGTTTATGGGAGACAAACTCTGGAGACACCATATATTTT	16	NA	TRBV28	TRBJ1-3	many